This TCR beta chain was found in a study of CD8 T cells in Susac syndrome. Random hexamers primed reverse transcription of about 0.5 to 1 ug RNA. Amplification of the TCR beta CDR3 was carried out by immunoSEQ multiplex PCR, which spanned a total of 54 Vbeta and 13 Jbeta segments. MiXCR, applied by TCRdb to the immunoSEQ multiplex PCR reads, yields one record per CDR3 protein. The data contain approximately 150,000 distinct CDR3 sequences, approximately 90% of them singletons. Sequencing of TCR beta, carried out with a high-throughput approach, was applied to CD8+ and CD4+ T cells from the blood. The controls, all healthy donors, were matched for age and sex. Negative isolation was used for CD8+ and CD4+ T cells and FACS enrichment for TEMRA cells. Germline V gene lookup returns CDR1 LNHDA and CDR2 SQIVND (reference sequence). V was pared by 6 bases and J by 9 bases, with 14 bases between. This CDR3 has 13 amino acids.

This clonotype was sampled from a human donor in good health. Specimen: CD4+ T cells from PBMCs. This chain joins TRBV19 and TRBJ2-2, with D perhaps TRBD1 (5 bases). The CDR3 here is CASSPQGHRELFF. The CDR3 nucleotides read TGTGCCAGTAGCCCGCAGGGCCACCGGGAGCTGTTTTTT.